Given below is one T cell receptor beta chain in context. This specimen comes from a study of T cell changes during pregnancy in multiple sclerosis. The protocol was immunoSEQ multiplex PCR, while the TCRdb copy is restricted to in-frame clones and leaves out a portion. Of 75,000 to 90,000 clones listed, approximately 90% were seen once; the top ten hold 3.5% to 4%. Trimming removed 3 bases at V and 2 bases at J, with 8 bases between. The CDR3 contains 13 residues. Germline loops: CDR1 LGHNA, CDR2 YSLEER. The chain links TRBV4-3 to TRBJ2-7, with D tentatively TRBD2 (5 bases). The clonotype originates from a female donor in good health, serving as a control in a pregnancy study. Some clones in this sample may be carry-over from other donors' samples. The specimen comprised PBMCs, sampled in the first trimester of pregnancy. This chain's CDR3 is CASSQLGAYEQYF. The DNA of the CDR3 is TGCGCCAGCAGCCAGCTCGGGGCCTACGAGCAGTACTTC.